Reported below is one T cell receptor (beta chain). The data stem from a study of T cell responses to AZD1222 COVID-19 vaccine. The method was immunoSEQ multiplex PCR; TCRdb's version includes in-frame clones alone and lacks a portion of them. The table includes 85,000 to 110,000 clones, roughly 89% detected once. The CDR3 is 12 amino acids. Germline CDR1 and CDR2: SGDLS and YYNGEE. V lost 3 bases and J lost 8, with 9 bases in between. This receptor was identified in an adult in good health. This sample comprised peripheral blood, obtained on day 0 of AZD1222 vaccination. The chain uses TRBV9 and TRBJ2-1; TRBD1 might be the D (6 bases). The CDR3 bases are TGTGCCAGCAGCGCACAGGGTTATGAGCAGTTCTTC. This translates into CASSAQGYEQFF.